Shown below are 18 T cell receptor beta chains from a single sample sequenced in a study of beta chain features in type 1 diabetes. The entirety of the isolated RNA underwent reverse transcription, so expressed TCRB transcripts were sequenced. Repertoires were generated with immunoSEQ multiplex PCR, while TCRdb's copy carries only in-frame clones and drops some. The sample lists about 230,000 clones, 9.6% occurring once. The sequenced sample consisted of naive CD4+ T cells from blood. The source is a woman in her late teens or twenties in good health.

This clone has a handful of counts. The chain employs TRBV30 and TRBJ2-7, with 9 bases matching TRBD1. Germline V gene sequence: CDR1 GTSNPN, CDR2 SVGIG (reference sequence). J was trimmed by 6 bases and V by 0 bases; bases with no gene match: 3. The CDR3 has 13 amino acids. CDR3 region: CAWSVLDRGEQYF. The CDR3 region has the DNA TGTGCCTGGAGTGTTTTGGACAGGGGCGAGCAGTACTTC.

The chain links TRBV5-6 to TRBJ1-2; D is undetermined. Trimming removed 0 bases from V and 3 bases from J, with 12 bases in between. The germline CDR1 and CDR2 sequences are SGHDT and YYEEEE. CDR3 length: 15 amino acids. CDR3 amino acids: CASSLAGSIDYGYTF. CDR3 bases: TGTGCCAGCAGCTTGGCAGGAAGTATTGACTATGGCTACACCTTC.

This clone appeared a few times. This rearrangement joins TRBV4-2 to TRBJ2-5; 9 positions agree with TRBD1. CDR1 and CDR2 from the germline V gene are LGHNA and YNFKEQ. The ends lost 1 base at V and 3 bases at J; junction bases unmatched: 0. The CDR3 is 14 amino acids. The CDR3 loop reads CASSQGTGEETQYF. The CDR3, as DNA: TGTGCCAGCAGCCAAGGGACAGGGGAAGAGACCCAGTACTTC.

This clone was picked up a small number of times. The chain employs TRBV30 and TRBJ1-5; D unresolved. This CDR3 has 14 residues. The V and J ends lost 0 bases and 4 bases respectively, with 10 bases between them. CDR1 GTSNPN and CDR2 SVGIG come from the germline V gene (reference sequence). The CDR3 is CAWSVDGRNQPQHF. The CDR3 DNA is TGTGCCTGGAGTGTCGACGGCAGGAATCAGCCCCAGCATTTT.

This clone turned up a few times. The rearrangement joins TRBV4-1 to TRBJ2-7, with 11 positions matching TRBD2. Per the germline V gene, CDR1 is MGHRA and CDR2 is YSYEKL. CDR3 length: 16 amino acids. V gave up 1 base and J gave up 4 bases; unmatched junction bases: 6. The CDR3 region is CASSQGLAGGKYEQYF. CDR3 DNA: TGCGCCAGCAGCCAAGGCCTAGCGGGGGGTAAATACGAGCAGTACTTC.

The gene calls are TRBV6-6 and TRBJ2-3; a possible D gene is TRBD2 (7 bases). The CDR3 loop spans 12 amino acids. V dropped 6 bases and J dropped 8 bases, with 12 bases sitting between them. Germline values: CDR1 MNHNY, CDR2 SVGAGI (reference sequence). The CDR3 DNA follows: TGTGCCAGCAGGGGCGGGGGCGGTACGCAGTATTTT. It encodes CASRGGGGTQYF.

This clone was counted between two and nine times. J is TRBJ2-5 and V is TRBV28; 7 bases fit TRBD1. The CDR3 length is 15 residues. The germline V gene has CDR1 MDHEN and CDR2 SYDVKM. V lost 2 bases and J lost 5; bases outside the gene matches: 8. CDR3 sequence reads: CASSLEGGARETQYF. As DNA, the CDR3 is TGTGCCAGCAGTTTAGAAGGGGGCGCACGGGAGACCCAGTACTTC.

This clone came up a few times. The chain employs TRBV6-6 and TRBJ2-4; 7 bases fit TRBD2. Germline V CDR1 and CDR2: MNHNY, SVGAGI (reference sequence). V lost 0 bases, J lost 11 bases, and 10 bases stayed unmatched. The CDR3 is 15 residues long. CDR3 residues: CASSYSIPSGRFQYF. The CDR3, as DNA: TGTGCCAGCAGTTACTCGATCCCTAGCGGCCGGTTTCAGTACTTC.

The chain joins TRBV5-1 to TRBJ1-1; TRBD1 might be the D (6 bases). With 3 bases removed from V and 7 bases from J, the gap between germline ends came to 7 bases. Germline CDR1 SGHRS, CDR2 YFSETQ. This CDR3 comprises 11 residues. The CDR3 region is CASSWDNEAFF. The DNA for the CDR3 is TGCGCCAGCAGCTGGGACAATGAAGCTTTCTTT.

This sequence joins TRBV5-5 and TRBJ1-5, with unresolved D. The V gene lost 0 bases and the J gene lost 0 bases, with 13 bases spanning the gap. The CDR3 totals 17 residues. Per germline, CDR1 SGHKS and CDR2 YYEKEE (reference sequence). This chain's CDR3 is CASSLVLRDYSNQPQHF. DNA of the CDR3: TGTGCCAGCAGCTTGGTCTTGAGGGATTATAGCAATCAGCCCCAGCATTTT.

The chain couples TRBV5-1 to TRBJ2-2; tentative D call: TRBD2 (5 bases). The CDR3 totals 15 residues. Germline CDR1 and CDR2: SGHRS and YFSETQ. V was trimmed by 0 bases and J by 4 bases, leaving 10 bases between them. In DNA form, the CDR3 reads TGCGCCAGCAGCTTGGCCGGGAAAGTCACCGGGGAGCTGTTTTTT. Translating it yields CASSLAGKVTGELFF.

This clone was counted between two and nine times. In DNA form, the CDR3 reads TGTGCCAGCAGCTTGGAAGCGGGCTCCTACAATGAGCAGTTCTTC. Amino acids: CASSLEAGSYNEQFF. This rearrangement joins TRBV5-4 to TRBJ2-1, with D perhaps TRBD2 (6 bases). Trimming took off 0 bases at V and 0 bases at J, with 7 bases between the two ends. Germline loops: CDR1 SGHNT, CDR2 YYREEE (reference sequence). The CDR3 is 15 residues long.

This clone was detected only a few times. Other DNA variants within this sample encode the same CDR3. V and J are TRBV30 and TRBJ1-5; TRBD1 might be the D (6 bases). Germline lookup yields CDR1 GTSNPN and CDR2 SVGIG (reference sequence). CDR3 length equals 13 residues. V was trimmed by 0 bases and J by 6 bases, leaving 9 bases between them. The CDR3: CAWSVQGGQPQHF. The CDR3 DNA follows: TGTGCCTGGAGTGTACAGGGTGGTCAGCCCCAGCATTTT.

CDR3 protein: CAISEWTGVTDTQYF. The CDR3 DNA sequence: TGTGCCATCAGTGAATGGACAGGGGTCACAGATACGCAGTATTTT. The J gene is TRBJ2-3, the V gene TRBV10-3; 9 nucleotides line up with TRBD1. V lost 3 bases and J lost 2; bases outside the gene matches: 3. The CDR3 has 15 amino acids. The germline V gene has CDR1 ENHRY and CDR2 SYGVKD.

This sequence joins TRBV6-5 and TRBJ2-7; 9 nucleotides agree with TRBD1. V shed 5 bases and J 7 bases; nucleotides not matched to a gene: 9. The CDR3 is 14 residues long. CDR1 and CDR2 (germline): MNHEY, SVGAGI. As DNA, the CDR3 is TGTGCCAGCAGTCCCGAGACAGGGGGTAGAGAGCAGTACTTC. Translating gives CASSPETGGREQYF.

This clone was observed a few times. The V gene is TRBV7-3, the J gene TRBJ2-6; no reliable D call. From germline, CDR1 is SGHTA and CDR2 FQGTGA. V was shortened by 2 bases and J by 0 bases, with 14 bases between the two germline ends. This CDR3 has 18 amino acids. The CDR3, as DNA: TGTGCCAGCAGCTTATGGCCCCCCAACCTCTCTGGGGCCAACGTCCTGACTTTC. The encoded protein is CASSLWPPNLSGANVLTF.

In its sample, this clone was seen many times. The chain is built from TRBV2 and TRBJ2-1; D remains unclear. V gave up 6 bases and J gave up 8 bases, with 8 bases separating them. This CDR3 region has 11 residues. Germline loops: CDR1 SNHLY, CDR2 FYNNEI. The CDR3 bases are TGTGCCAGCAGAGCCCGGTATGAGCAGTTCTTC. Protein sequence: CASRARYEQFF.

This chain uses TRBV29-1 with TRBJ2-2; D remains unclear. Germline assignment: CDR1 SQVTM and CDR2 ANQGSEA. This CDR3 region has 15 residues. Trimming removed 1 base at V and 3 bases at J, with 12 bases between. The CDR3 is CSVEGPGRHTGELFF. DNA for the CDR3: TGCAGCGTTGAAGGGCCGGGTCGGCACACCGGGGAGCTGTTTTTT.